This T cell receptor beta chain was recorded in a study of molecular identifiers for immune sequencing clone quantification. Study findings and constraints: Effector cells kept over 99% of their molecules in clones above 20 RNA copies, while naive cells kept under 1% there.

CDR1 SEHNR and CDR2 FQNEAQ come from the germline V gene (reference sequence). This CDR3 spans 15 amino acids. V shed 5 bases and J shed 0 bases, with 11 bases lying between them. This clonotype was counted between two and nine times. What it recognizes is unknown. TCRdb reanalysed the PCR reads using MiXCR and keeps one entry per CDR3 protein. The sample has a few hundred thousand distinct CDR3 sequences, roughly a quarter seen once. Preparation of naive CD8 libraries involved roughly 19,000 to 1,000,000 sorted cells and 10%, 30% or 50% RNA. The CD8+CD4-CCR7+CD45RA+ phenotype defined the sorted naive CD8 T cells.

The rearrangement links TRBV7-9 to TRBJ2-1, with D perhaps matching TRBD1 (6 bases). The sequence came from a human donor in good health. Some libraries in this study had Jurkat cell RNA spiked in. Sequencing was carried out using naive CD8+ T cells from blood, with Jurkat cell RNA spiked in. The subset is: FACS-sorted CD8+CD4-CCR7+CD45RA+ naive T cells. CDR3: CASSPDRASYNEQFF. The DNA for the CDR3 is TGTGCCAGCAGCCCGGACAGAGCCTCCTACAATGAGCAGTTCTTC.